Below, 3 T cell receptor beta chains from the same sample are listed, as sequenced in a study of OX40 agonist ivuxolimab in advanced cancers. The method was immunoSEQ multiplex PCR; TCRdb's version includes in-frame clones alone and lacks a portion of them. Here the sample spans over 75,000 clones, approximately 91% being singletons. Source: CD4+ or CD8+ T cells sorted from blood, taken in a trial of the OX40 agonist ivuxolimab. Receptors originate from an adult with an advanced solid tumor such as melanoma, head and neck, liver or kidney cancer.

The chain joins TRBV4-1 to TRBJ2-6; tentative D call: TRBD2 (5 bases). V was shortened by 0 bases and J by 0 bases, with 12 bases between the two germline ends. The CDR3 totals 18 residues. Germline CDR1 is MGHRA and CDR2 is YSYEKL. CDR3 residues: CASSQDGRADSGANVLTF. Here the CDR3 DNA reads TGCGCCAGCAGCCAAGATGGGCGGGCCGACTCTGGGGCCAACGTCCTGACTTTC.

This chain connects TRBV7-2 to TRBJ2-2; 9 positions agree with TRBD1. This CDR3 contains 15 residues. Trimming at V came to 6 bases and at J to 4 bases, leaving 6 bases not matched to a gene. Germline CDR1 is SGHTA and CDR2 is FQGNSA. The CDR3 loop reads CASRRTGVTTGELFF. The CDR3 DNA reads TGTGCCAGCAGGCGGACAGGGGTGACCACCGGGGAGCTGTTTTTT.

The J gene is TRBJ2-4, the V gene TRBV6-6, with D possibly matching TRBD1 (7 bases). Trimming took 3 bases from V and 4 from J, leaving 13 bases between them. Germline CDR1 is MNHNY and CDR2 is SVGAGI (reference sequence). This CDR3 spans 15 amino acids. In DNA, the CDR3 is TGTGCCAGCAGTTATGACGCAGGGGGGAAAAACATTCAGTACTTC. This sequence encodes CASSYDAGGKNIQYF.